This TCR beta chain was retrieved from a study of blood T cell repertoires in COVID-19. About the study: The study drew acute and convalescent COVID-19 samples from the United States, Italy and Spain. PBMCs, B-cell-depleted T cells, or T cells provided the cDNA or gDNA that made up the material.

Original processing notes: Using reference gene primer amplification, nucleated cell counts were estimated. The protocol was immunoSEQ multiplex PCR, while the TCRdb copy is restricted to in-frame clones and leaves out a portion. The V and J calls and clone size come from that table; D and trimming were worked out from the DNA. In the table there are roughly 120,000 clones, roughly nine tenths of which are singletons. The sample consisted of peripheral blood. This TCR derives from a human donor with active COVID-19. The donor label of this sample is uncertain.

CDR3 DNA: TGTGCCAGCAGGGACGACAGGAGCTCCTACAATGAGCAGTTCTTC. Its protein is CASRDDRSSYNEQFF. V is TRBV6-5 and J is TRBJ2-1; D possibly corresponds to TRBD1 (6 bases). This CDR3 contains 15 residues. Germline CDR1 MNHEY, CDR2 SVGAGI. V was pared by 6 bases and J by 0 bases, with 12 bases between.